This T cell receptor (beta chain) was sequenced for a study of T cell repertoires in cytomegalovirus infection. Turning to the study itself: In public TCR beta signatures, there were indications of both CMV infection and matching HLA type. Study-level findings and limits: Individuals carrying CMV plus the relevant HLA were identified by cumulative frequency of public TCR beta families. Ex vivo responses were dominated by HLA-C-restricted CMV-specific TCR beta clonotypes.

TCRdb analysed the reads with MiXCR anew, one entry per CDR3 protein. The table has about 400,000 distinct CDR3 sequences, less than 20% seen once; the top ten hold approximately 10%. Worth noting for this clonotype: Its specificity is not known.

This sequence was found in a human donor in good health (CMV status not recorded). Some clones in this sample may be carry-over from other donors' samples. The sequenced sample consisted of PBMCs.

The chain's CDR3 is CASSSHQQGLYGYTF. The CDR3, as DNA: TGTGCCAGCAGCTCCCACCAACAGGGACTCTATGGCTACACCTTC. This rearrangement joins TRBV7-6 to TRBJ1-2; D might be TRBD1 (6 bases). This CDR3 is 15 amino acids long. The V gene's germline CDR1 is SGHVS and CDR2 FNYEAQ. Trimming took off 4 bases at V and 4 bases at J, with 16 bases between the two ends.